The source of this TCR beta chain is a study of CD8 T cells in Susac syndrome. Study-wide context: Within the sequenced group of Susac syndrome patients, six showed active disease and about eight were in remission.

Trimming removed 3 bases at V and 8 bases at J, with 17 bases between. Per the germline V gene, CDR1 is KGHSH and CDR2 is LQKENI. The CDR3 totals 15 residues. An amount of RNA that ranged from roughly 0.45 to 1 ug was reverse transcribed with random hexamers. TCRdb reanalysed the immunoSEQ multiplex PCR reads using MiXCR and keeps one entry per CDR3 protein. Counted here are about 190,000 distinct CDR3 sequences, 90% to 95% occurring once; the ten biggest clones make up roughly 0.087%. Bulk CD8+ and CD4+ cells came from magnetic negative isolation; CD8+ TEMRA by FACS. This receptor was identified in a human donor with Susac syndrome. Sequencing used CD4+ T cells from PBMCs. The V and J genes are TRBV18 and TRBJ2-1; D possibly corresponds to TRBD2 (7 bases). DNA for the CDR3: TGTGCCAGCTCACCGACTAGCATACAGGGTGATGAGCAGTTCTTC. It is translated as CASSPTSIQGDEQFF.